Listed here is a single TCR beta chain. Its specificity is not known. The sample is drawn from a study of CXCR3-negative and CXCR3-positive naive CD8 T cells. Libraries of TRB cDNA were made by 5' RACE and carried UMIs. TCRdb reprocessed the 5' RACE reads, keeping one entry per CDR3 protein, no DNA. The listing records more than 100,000 distinct CDR3 sequences. Study outcomes and limitations: Comparison of naive cells showed more hydrophobic TRB CDR3s in CXCR3-positive than in CXCR3-negative naive cells.

Specimen: naive CXCR3+ CD8+ T cells from blood. Subset here: CD45RO-CCR7+CD27+CD95- naive CD8+ T cells expressing CXCR3 (TNR3+). The receptor was isolated from a human donor in good health. Some clones in this sample may be carry-over from other donors' samples.

The CDR3: CASSKGLPNTYNEQFF. The rearrangement joins TRBV11-2 to TRBJ2-1; the D call from TCRdb, TRBD2, cannot be confirmed without DNA. The germline V gene encodes CDR1 SGHAT and CDR2 FQNNGV. This CDR3 is built from 16 residues.